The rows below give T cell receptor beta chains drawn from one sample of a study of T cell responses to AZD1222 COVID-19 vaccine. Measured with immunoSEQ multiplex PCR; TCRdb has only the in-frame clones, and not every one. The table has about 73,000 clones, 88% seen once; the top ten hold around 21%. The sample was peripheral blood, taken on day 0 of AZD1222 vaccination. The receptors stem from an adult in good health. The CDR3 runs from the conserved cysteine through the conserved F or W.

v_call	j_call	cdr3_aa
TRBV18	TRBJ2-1	CASSRDRVGRNEQFF
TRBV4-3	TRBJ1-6	CASSQVSDSPLHF
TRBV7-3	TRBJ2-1	CASSFVGDLDEQFF
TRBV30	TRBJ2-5	CAGDRLRETQYF
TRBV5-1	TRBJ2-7	CASSPSSYEQYF
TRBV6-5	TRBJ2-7	CASSFRGTTYPYEQYF
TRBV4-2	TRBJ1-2	CASSQVDGTGYGYTF
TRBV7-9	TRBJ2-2	CASSGPGELFF
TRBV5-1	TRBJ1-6	CASSLVGSYNSPLHF
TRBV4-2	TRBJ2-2	CASSQLTSGRPAGELFF
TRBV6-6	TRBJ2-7	CASSFKTDSSYEQYF
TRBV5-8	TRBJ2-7	CASSFFRGNYEQYF
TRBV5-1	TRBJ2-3	CASRAALSTDTQYF
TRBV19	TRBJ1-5	CASGAGAHSNQPQHF
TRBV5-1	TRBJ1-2	CASSLDGVYGYTF
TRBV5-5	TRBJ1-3	CASSLYDSGNTIYF
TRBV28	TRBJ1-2	CASRTDRGNYGYTF
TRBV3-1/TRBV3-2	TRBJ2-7	CASSQGPGLAGGYEQYF
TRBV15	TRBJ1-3	CATSRDLLGGADGNTIYF
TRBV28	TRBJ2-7	CASSPASASSYEQYF
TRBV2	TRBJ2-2	CASSEENTGELFF
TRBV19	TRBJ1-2	CASSIGTDYGYTF
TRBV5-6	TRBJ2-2	CASSWHLTGGNTGELFF
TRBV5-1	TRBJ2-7	CASSTGQGAFTEQYF